This T cell receptor (beta chain) was captured in a study of T cell clonality in common variable immunodeficiency. Study results and limitations: Common variable immunodeficiency TCR beta sequences reportedly had fewer deletions and N-nucleotide insertions.

The CDR3 loop spans 15 amino acids. The V and J ends lost 2 bases and 4 bases respectively, with 12 bases between them. Germline CDR1 reads LNHDA; CDR2 reads SQIVND (reference sequence). This clone was counted ten times or more. As yet, its antigen is unknown. The read stops 3 residues short of the end of the CDR3; the missing end is completed from the germline J gene. Diagnosis required reduced IgG, IgA and/or IgM with specific antibody deficiency. For at least one year, all CVID subjects received replacement immunoglobulin. Profiled with immunoSEQ multiplex PCR; TCRdb holds only in-frame clones, not every one. In total the sample includes fewer than 30,000 clones, none of them seen once.

This sequence originates from a human donor with common variable immunodeficiency. J is TRBJ1-5 and V is TRBV19; no clear D gene. The sample was peripheral blood mononuclear cells. CDR3 residues: CASSILADVNQPQHF. The DNA read from the CDR3 is TGTGCCAGTAGTATACTAGCAGACGTGAATCAGCCC.